Listed here are 15 T cell receptor beta chains from one sample, sequenced in a study of shared clonotypes between healthy human individuals. The protocol was immunoSEQ multiplex PCR, while the TCRdb copy is restricted to in-frame clones and leaves out a portion. The repertoire holds about 2.4 million clones, with 90% to 95% as singletons. Sequenced sample: naive CD4+ T cells sorted from blood. Subset given: CD45RA+ positively selected. All receptors derive from a man younger than 35 in good health.

V usage is TRBV19 and J usage is TRBJ1-3; TRBD1 is a possible D gene (6 bases). The CDR3 covers 14 residues. Trimming took off 6 bases at V and 2 bases at J, with 11 bases between the two ends. CDR1 LNHDA and CDR2 SQIVND come from the germline V gene (reference sequence). The CDR3 DNA sequence: TGTGCCAGTAGGCTGGACAGCACTGGAAACACCATATATTTT. Residues: CASRLDSTGNTIYF.

The chain has TRBV6-4 and TRBJ1-5; the match to TRBD1 covers 8 bases. Germline CDR1 and CDR2: MRHNA and SNTAGT. CDR3 length equals 17 residues. V shed 6 bases and J 2 bases; nucleotides not matched to a gene: 12. This CDR3 reads CASSETDREVGNQPQHF. CDR3 nucleotides: TGTGCCAGCAGCGAGACGGACAGGGAAGTGGGCAATCAGCCCCAGCATTTT.

This clone turned up a few times. The V gene is TRBV6-1, the J gene TRBJ1-6; D remains unclear. The CDR3 covers 16 residues. Trimming shortened V by 0 bases and J by 6 bases, and 12 bases separated the two germline ends. Germline V gene sequence: CDR1 MNHNS, CDR2 SASEGT. The CDR3 DNA is TGTGCCAGCAGTGAAGCGCTCCTGCTCAGTAATTCACCCCTCCACTTT. Translation gives CASSEALLLSNSPLHF.

This clone was seen just once. The same CDR3 can be traced to other DNA sequences in this sample. The J gene is TRBJ2-3, the V gene TRBV11-2; no definite D call. CDR1 SGHAT and CDR2 FQNNGV come from the germline V gene. The V end lost 0 bases, the J end lost 2 bases, and 6 bases lay between the germline ends. This CDR3 has 14 amino acids. CDR3 protein: CASSLDRLTDTQYF. The CDR3 DNA reads TGTGCCAGCAGCTTAGACAGGCTCACAGATACGCAGTATTTT.

The V call is TRBV5-1, the J call TRBJ2-3; D is possibly TRBD2 (6 bases). This CDR3 comprises 16 residues. Trimming shortened V by 2 bases and J by 0 bases, and 13 bases separated the two germline ends. The germline gives CDR1 SGHRS, CDR2 YFSETQ. The CDR3 DNA follows: TGCGCCAGCAGCTTCGTGAGCGGGTCTAGCACAGATACGCAGTATTTT. Translated: CASSFVSGSSTDTQYF.

On this clone: Other DNA sequences in the sample encode the same CDR3. The chain has TRBV6-5 and TRBJ2-1; 9 nucleotides agree with TRBD2. The V segment lost 3 bases and the J segment 4 bases; nucleotides outside the gene matches: 4. The germline V gene encodes CDR1 MNHEY and CDR2 SVGAGI. This CDR3 spans 15 amino acids. The CDR3 sequence: CASSYRLAGYNEQFF. CDR3 bases: TGTGCCAGCAGTTATAGGCTAGCGGGGTACAATGAGCAGTTCTTC.

The genes are TRBV5-1 and TRBJ2-1; D gene uncertain. Germline assignment: CDR1 SGHRS and CDR2 YFSETQ. The CDR3 has 16 residues. V was cut by 4 bases and J by 0 bases, with 14 bases left in between. The CDR3 region has the DNA TGCGCCAGCAGCGCGTTGAGATCCCGCTCCTACAATGAGCAGTTCTTC. This sequence encodes CASSALRSRSYNEQFF.

As for this clone: Relative to the germline gene, one junction end is altered; a read error may explain this. The V call is TRBV29-1, the J call TRBJ1-3; D gene unclear. Germline CDR1 SQVTM, CDR2 ANQGSEA. The CDR3 length is 11 residues. The CDR3 spells CSAEAGDTIYF. For the CDR3, the DNA is TGCAGCGCAGAGGCTGGAGACACCATATATTTT.

The chain carries TRBV19 and TRBJ2-7; 9 nucleotides agree with TRBD2. This CDR3 has 14 residues. Losses at the gene ends were 4 bases for V and 2 bases for J; bases not matched to a gene: 3. Germline V gives CDR1 LNHDA, CDR2 SQIVND (reference sequence). The CDR3, as DNA: TGTGCCAGTAGTACGGTAGCGGGAGCCTACGAGCAGTACTTC. It translates to CASSTVAGAYEQYF.

The chain links TRBV5-4 to TRBJ1-4; no clear D. Germline CDR1 reads SGHNT; CDR2 reads YYREEE (reference sequence). V lost 0 bases, J lost 10 bases, and 10 bases lay in between. This CDR3 has 13 residues. The CDR3 spells CASSLGLEGKLFF. The CDR3 DNA reads as TGTGCCAGCAGCTTGGGACTGGAGGGAAAACTGTTTTTT.

The chain couples TRBV28 to TRBJ1-2; the match to TRBD1 covers 9 bases. Germline loops: CDR1 MDHEN, CDR2 SYDVKM. This CDR3 region has 15 residues. J was trimmed by 5 bases and V by 2 bases; bases with no gene match: 6. The CDR3 nucleotides are TGTGCCAGCAGTTTACTCGTAGGACAGGGGTATGGCTACACCTTC. Translating it yields CASSLLVGQGYGYTF.

The chain's CDR3 is CASSIDQDYEQYF. CDR3 nucleotide sequence: TGTGCCAGTAGTATAGATCAGGACTACGAGCAGTACTTC. The gene calls are TRBV19 and TRBJ2-7; D uncertain. V lost 0 bases, J lost 3 bases, and 6 bases lay in between. The CDR3 is 13 residues long. In germline, CDR1 is LNHDA, CDR2 SQIVND (reference sequence).

V gene TRBV9 combines with J gene TRBJ2-7; the match to TRBD2 covers 7 bases. CDR3 length: 15 amino acids. Unmatched junction bases numbered 10, after V lost 4 bases and J lost 3 bases. CDR1 is SGDLS and CDR2 is YYNGEE in the germline V gene. As DNA, the CDR3 is TGTGCCAGCAGCCCACTCCGGGACTACAACTACGAGCAGTACTTC. It yields the protein CASSPLRDYNYEQYF.

V usage is TRBV5-1 and J usage is TRBJ2-3; possibly TRBD1 or TRBD2 for D (7 bases each). Trimming shortened V by 7 bases and J by 4 bases, and 13 bases separated the two germline ends. The CDR3 length is 13 residues. Germline-derived CDR1 and CDR2 are SGHRS and YFSETQ. The CDR3 spells CASGEGAADTQYF. Here the CDR3 DNA reads TGCGCCAGCGGGGAGGGGGCCGCAGATACGCAGTATTTT.

This chain connects TRBV5-4 to TRBJ1-6, with D possibly being TRBD1 (5 bases). Between the trimmed V and J ends, which lost 4 bases and 0 bases, there was a span of 14 bases. This CDR3 comprises 17 residues. Germline-derived CDR1 and CDR2 are SGHNT and YYREEE (reference sequence). CDR3 sequence: CASSRDALSSYNSPLHF. CDR3 coding DNA: TGTGCCAGCAGCCGGGACGCCTTGAGCTCCTATAATTCACCCCTCCACTTT.